These 29 T cell receptor beta chains were sequenced from one sample in a study of cytotoxic CD8 clonotypes in ibrutinib-treated CLL. Produced via immunoSEQ multiplex PCR; TCRdb's table is partial and in-frame only. The data show 150,000 or so clones, about 84% seen once. The sequences come from PBMCs, collected after 36 months of ibrutinib treatment. Source of these receptors: a human donor with chronic lymphocytic leukemia.

The chain joins TRBV7-9 to TRBJ2-7; 7 bases are a match to TRBD1. Trimming at V came to 5 bases and at J to 3 bases, leaving 4 bases not matched to a gene. This CDR3 spans 13 amino acids. Germline lookup yields CDR1 SEHNR and CDR2 FQNEAQ (reference sequence). The CDR3: CASSRTGNYEQYF. In nucleotides, the CDR3 is TGTGCCAGCAGCCGGACAGGTAACTACGAGCAGTACTTC.

This rearrangement joins TRBV27 to TRBJ1-2, with D uncertain. Deletions cut 5 bases from V and 4 bases from J, with 11 bases between. This CDR3 spans 13 amino acids. From germline, CDR1 is MNHEY and CDR2 SMNVEV (reference sequence). The CDR3 sequence: CASSGVGFYGYTF. The CDR3 DNA reads TGTGCCAGCAGTGGGGTCGGCTTCTATGGCTACACCTTC.

The chain carries TRBV29-1 and TRBJ1-1; a possible D gene is TRBD1 (5 bases). Deletions cut 2 bases from V and 3 bases from J, with 13 bases between. The CDR3 extends over 14 amino acids. Germline-derived CDR1 and CDR2 are SQVTM and ANQGSEA. CDR3 sequence reads: CSVELFREDTEAFF. In DNA, the CDR3 is TGCAGCGTTGAATTATTCAGGGAGGACACTGAAGCTTTCTTT.

The chain joins TRBV6-6 to TRBJ2-1; tentative D call: TRBD2 (5 bases). This CDR3 comprises 14 residues. Germline CDR1 reads MNHNY; CDR2 reads SVGAGI (reference sequence). The V end was cut by 11 bases, the J end by 0 bases, with 14 bases between. CDR3 in amino acids: CAACVGNSYNEQFF. The DNA of the CDR3 is TGTGCCGCTTGCGTCGGGAACTCCTACAATGAGCAGTTCTTC.

This clone came up once. The V call is TRBV4-1, the J call TRBJ1-5; 9 bases align to TRBD1. This CDR3 contains 16 residues. The V and J ends lost 2 bases and 3 bases, in that order; junction bases with no gene match: 5. Germline lookup yields CDR1 MGHRA and CDR2 YSYEKL. CDR3 amino acids: CASSQRQGVANQPQHF. In DNA, the CDR3 is TGCGCCAGCAGCCAAAGACAGGGGGTTGCCAATCAGCCCCAGCATTTT.

This clone appeared a few times. The chain uses TRBV19 and TRBJ1-1; 7 bases align to TRBD1. V was clipped by 7 bases and J by 0 bases; unmatched bases: 8. This CDR3 is 15 amino acids long. The germline V gene has CDR1 LNHDA and CDR2 SQIVND (reference sequence). Written as DNA, the CDR3 is TGTGCCAGTACCGAAAGGACAGGAGTGAACACTGAAGCTTTCTTT. Protein: CASTERTGVNTEAFF.

The V gene is TRBV2, the J gene TRBJ1-1; the match to TRBD1 covers 7 bases. The CDR3 consists of 13 residues. CDR1 SNHLY and CDR2 FYNNEI come from the germline V gene. J gave up 4 bases and V 10 bases, and 9 bases lay outside the gene matches. The CDR3 bases are TGTGCCACCACTGCGACAGGGACCACTGAAGCTTTCTTT. Amino acid sequence: CATTATGTTEAFF.

Only one count was recorded for this clone. The chain couples TRBV6-5 to TRBJ2-7, with TRBD1 as a possible D gene (6 bases). The CDR3 contains 12 residues. V lost 5 bases and J lost 5, with 10 bases in between. The germline CDR1 and CDR2 sequences are MNHEY and SVGAGI. CDR3 sequence (DNA): TGTGCCAGCAGTCTCCAGGGGCACGAGCAGTACTTC. Protein product: CASSLQGHEQYF.

For the CDR3, the DNA is TGTGCCAGCAGCACCGGCTTCTACGAGCAGTACTTC. Translating it yields CASSTGFYEQYF. The chain has TRBV7-9 and TRBJ2-7; D gene uncertain. There are 12 residues in the CDR3. V was cut by 5 bases and J by 3 bases, with 8 bases left in between. Germline-derived CDR1 and CDR2 are SEHNR and FQNEAQ (reference sequence).

The chain links TRBV28 to TRBJ1-5; a weak D match, TRBD1 (5 bases). CDR3 length: 13 amino acids. The V end lost 11 bases, the J end lost 2 bases, and 13 bases lay between the germline ends. Germline CDR1 reads MDHEN; CDR2 reads SYDVKM. CDR3 protein: CAGMRGGNQPQHF. For the CDR3, the DNA is TGTGCCGGTATGCGGGGCGGCAATCAGCCCCAGCATTTT.

This clone was recorded a few times. The chain carries TRBV2 and TRBJ1-4, with TRBD1 identical over 7 bases. With V trimmed by 6 bases and J by 3 bases, 1 base remained unmatched. This CDR3 has 13 amino acids. The germline gives CDR1 SNHLY, CDR2 FYNNEI. The CDR3 here is CASRGQPNEKLFF. Written as DNA, the CDR3 is TGTGCCAGCAGGGGACAGCCTAATGAAAAACTGTTTTTT.

The V and J genes are TRBV11-1 and TRBJ2-7; 7 positions agree with TRBD1. V lost 5 bases, J lost 8 bases, and 12 bases stayed unmatched. CDR1 and CDR2 from the germline V gene are SGHAT and FQDESV (reference sequence). The CDR3 has 14 amino acids. CDR3 nucleotide sequence: TGTGCCAGCAGCCGGAGCACAGGGGAAGAGAAGCAGTACTTC. Amino acid sequence: CASSRSTGEEKQYF.

This clone was picked up a small number of times. V usage is TRBV6-5 and J usage is TRBJ1-1, with D possibly being TRBD1 (5 bases). Germline CDR1 is MNHEY and CDR2 is SVGAGI. Deletions cut 4 bases from V and 5 bases from J, with 11 bases between. The CDR3 spans 13 residues. The CDR3 region is CASSFGEGTEAFF. Here the CDR3 DNA reads TGTGCCAGCAGTTTTGGCGAGGGGACTGAAGCTTTCTTT.

This clone was seen once. The rearrangement joins TRBV7-9 to TRBJ2-3; 10 positions agree with TRBD2. V was clipped by 2 bases and J by 4 bases; unmatched bases: 15. This CDR3 has 19 residues. Germline lookup yields CDR1 SEHNR and CDR2 FQNEAQ (reference sequence). In DNA form, the CDR3 reads TGTGCCAGCAGCTTACGTACTAGCGGGATCCTCCTTTTGGCAGATACGCAGTATTTT. Amino acids: CASSLRTSGILLLADTQYF.

This chain links TRBV5-1 with TRBJ1-1, with 8 bases matching TRBD1. Germline lookup yields CDR1 SGHRS and CDR2 YFSETQ. V shed 1 base and J 5 bases; nucleotides not matched to a gene: 7. The CDR3 contains 15 residues. The CDR3 protein is CASSLRGRTGTEAFF. The DNA for the CDR3 is TGCGCCAGCAGCTTGCGAGGTCGGACAGGGACTGAAGCTTTCTTT.

A single count supports this clone. V usage is TRBV6-6 and J usage is TRBJ2-7, with 7 bases lining up with TRBD1. The CDR3 totals 15 residues. Looked up from germline, CDR1 is MNHNY and CDR2 is SVGAGI (reference sequence). J lost 2 bases, V lost 0 bases, and 4 bases had no gene match. CDR3 amino acids: CASSYSTGLAYEQYF. The DNA for the CDR3 is TGTGCCAGCAGTTACTCGACAGGGTTGGCCTACGAGCAGTACTTC.

This clone appeared a few times. The rearrangement joins TRBV7-9 to TRBJ1-1; maybe TRBD1 (5 bases). CDR3 length: 12 amino acids. V shed 2 bases and J shed 6 bases, with 7 bases lying between them. Germline V gives CDR1 SEHNR, CDR2 FQNEAQ (reference sequence). CDR3 loop: CASSLRGSEAFF. Here the CDR3 DNA reads TGTGCCAGCAGCTTAAGGGGCTCTGAAGCTTTCTTT. The full variable domain, rest sourced from reference TRBV7-9 and TRBJ1-1, is DTGVSQNPRHKITKRGQNVTFRCDPISEHNRLYWYRQTLGQGPEFLTYFQNEAQLEKSRLLSDRFSAERPKGSFSTLEIQRTEQGDSAMYLCASSLRGSEAFFGQGTRLTVV.

This clone was recorded a few times. V is TRBV7-9 and J is TRBJ1-4; D unclear. V lost 5 bases and J lost 8, with 12 bases in between. The CDR3 is 13 amino acids. CDR1 is SEHNR and CDR2 is FQNEAQ in the germline V gene (reference sequence). In DNA, the CDR3 is TGTGCCAGCAGCCTGGCGGCGGGCGAAAAACTGTTTTTT. Translation gives CASSLAAGEKLFF.

The V and J genes are TRBV28 and TRBJ1-3; D gene ambiguous. This CDR3 region has 14 residues. Germline assignment: CDR1 MDHEN and CDR2 SYDVKM. Trimming left V 2 bases short and J 4 bases short, with 9 bases between. The CDR3 protein is CASSLIGNGNTIYF. The CDR3 nucleotides are TGTGCCAGCAGTTTAATAGGGAACGGAAACACCATATATTTT.

In its sample, this clone was seen once. V is TRBV2 and J is TRBJ2-1; 8 nucleotides match TRBD2. After removal of 9 bases from V and 7 bases from J, the junction contained 11 bases not matched to a gene. In germline, CDR1 is SNHLY, CDR2 FYNNEI. The CDR3 extends over 14 amino acids. CDR3 nucleotide sequence: TGTGCCAGGACCGGGACTAGGTGTAGGAATGAGCAGTTCTTC. This gives the protein CARTGTRCRNEQFF.

V is TRBV7-9 and J is TRBJ1-2; the D gene is possibly TRBD1 (5 bases). In germline, CDR1 is SEHNR, CDR2 FQNEAQ (reference sequence). This CDR3 region has 14 residues. Trimming left V 5 bases short and J 6 bases short, with 16 bases between. The CDR3 region has the DNA TGTGCCAGCAGCCCCCCAGTCAGGGATGATGGCTACACCTTC. Its translation is CASSPPVRDDGYTF. The complete variable domain, with remaining parts taken from reference TRBV7-9 and TRBJ1-2, reads DTGVSQNPRHKITKRGQNVTFRCDPISEHNRLYWYRQTLGQGPEFLTYFQNEAQLEKSRLLSDRFSAERPKGSFSTLEIQRTEQGDSAMYLCASSPPVRDDGYTFGSGTRLTVV.

The genes are TRBV18 and TRBJ2-5; TRBD1 aligns across 7 bases. The CDR3 consists of 16 residues. Germline V gene lookup returns CDR1 KGHSH and CDR2 LQKENI. V lost 2 bases and J lost 0; bases outside the gene matches: 6. The CDR3 DNA follows: TGTGCCAGCTCACCATCCTCCAGGGGGTACCAAGAGACCCAGTACTTC. It yields the protein CASSPSSRGYQETQYF.

The chain employs TRBV7-9 and TRBJ2-1; no definite D call. The ends were cut back, 5 bases at V and 8 bases at J, with 13 bases in the middle. The germline gives CDR1 SEHNR, CDR2 FQNEAQ (reference sequence). This CDR3 is built from 13 residues. This CDR3 is CASSPPSLYEQFF. Written as DNA, the CDR3 is TGTGCCAGCAGCCCCCCATCGCTTTATGAGCAGTTCTTC.

V usage is TRBV29-1 and J usage is TRBJ2-7; 7 positions match TRBD1. In germline, CDR1 is SQVTM, CDR2 ANQGSEA. The CDR3 sequence is 14 residues long. V gave up 4 bases and J gave up 3 bases; unmatched junction bases: 9. In nucleotides, the CDR3 is TGCAGCGTTGCGTGGGACAGACCTCTCTACGAGCAGTACTTC. This encodes CSVAWDRPLYEQYF.

This CDR3 reads CASSRRGEDQPQHF. In nucleotides, the CDR3 is TGTGCCAGCAGTCGCCGGGGGGAAGATCAGCCCCAGCATTTT. The rearrangement uses TRBV27 and TRBJ1-5; the D gene is possibly TRBD1 (5 bases). Germline V gives CDR1 MNHEY, CDR2 SMNVEV (reference sequence). The CDR3 totals 14 residues. V was pared by 5 bases and J by 5 bases, with 13 bases between.

The chain uses TRBV5-4 and TRBJ1-2; a possible D gene is TRBD1 (5 bases). Trimming removed 1 base from V and 4 bases from J, with 17 bases in between. Germline CDR1 and CDR2: SGHNT and YYREEE (reference sequence). This CDR3 contains 16 residues. CDR3 amino acids: CASSLLGTRAAYGYTF. The CDR3 region has the DNA TGTGCCAGCAGCTTGCTGGGGACCCGGGCCGCCTATGGCTACACCTTC.

The chain carries TRBV6-5 and TRBJ2-3; the D is unclear. CDR1 and CDR2 (germline): MNHEY, SVGAGI. V gave up 2 bases and J gave up 0 bases, with 12 bases separating them. The CDR3 runs 16 residues. The CDR3, as DNA: TGTGCCAGCAGTTACCTATCAGGATCTAGCACAGATACGCAGTATTTT. Translating it yields CASSYLSGSSTDTQYF.

This clone appeared a few times. The rearrangement uses TRBV27 and TRBJ1-6; a weak D match, TRBD1 (5 bases). This CDR3 has 15 amino acids. Trimming removed 5 bases at V and 6 bases at J, with 14 bases between. Germline-derived CDR1 and CDR2 are MNHEY and SMNVEV (reference sequence). Here the CDR3 DNA reads TGTGCCAGCAGTGACGGGGACTCAGCTAATTCACCCCTCCACTTT. Translated, it gives CASSDGDSANSPLHF.

This rearrangement joins TRBV6-4 to TRBJ2-1, with D perhaps matching TRBD1 or TRBD2 (5 bases each). Trimming shortened V by 5 bases and J by 15 bases, and 11 bases separated the two germline ends. Per germline, CDR1 MRHNA and CDR2 SNTAGT. The CDR3 is made up of 10 amino acids. The CDR3 here is CASSRGERFF. CDR3 sequence (DNA): TGTGCCAGCAGTAGAGGGGAGAGGTTCTTC.